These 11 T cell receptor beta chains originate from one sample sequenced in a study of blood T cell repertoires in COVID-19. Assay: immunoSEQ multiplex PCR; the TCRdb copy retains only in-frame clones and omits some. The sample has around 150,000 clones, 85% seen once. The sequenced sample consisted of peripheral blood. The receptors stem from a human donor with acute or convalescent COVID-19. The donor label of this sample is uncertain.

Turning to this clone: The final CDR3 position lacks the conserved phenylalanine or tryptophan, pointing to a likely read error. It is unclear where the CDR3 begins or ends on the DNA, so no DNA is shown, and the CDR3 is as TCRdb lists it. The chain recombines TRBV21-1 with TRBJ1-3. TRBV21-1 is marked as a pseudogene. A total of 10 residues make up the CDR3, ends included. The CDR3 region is CASSNSPSGL.

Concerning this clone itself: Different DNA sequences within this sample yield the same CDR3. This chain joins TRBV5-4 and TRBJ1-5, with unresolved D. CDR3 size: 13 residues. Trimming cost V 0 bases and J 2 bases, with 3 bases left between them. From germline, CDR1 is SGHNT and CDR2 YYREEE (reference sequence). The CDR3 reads CASSLAGNQPQHF. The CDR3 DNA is TGTGCCAGCAGCTTGGCTGGCAATCAGCCCCAGCATTTT.

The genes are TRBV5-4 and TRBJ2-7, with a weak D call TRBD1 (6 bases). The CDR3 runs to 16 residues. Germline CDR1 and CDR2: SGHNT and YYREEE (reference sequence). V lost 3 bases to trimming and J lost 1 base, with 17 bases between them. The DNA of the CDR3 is TGTGCCAGCAGCTCTATTCCTCACAGGGAATCCTACGAGCAGTACTTC. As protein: CASSSIPHRESYEQYF.

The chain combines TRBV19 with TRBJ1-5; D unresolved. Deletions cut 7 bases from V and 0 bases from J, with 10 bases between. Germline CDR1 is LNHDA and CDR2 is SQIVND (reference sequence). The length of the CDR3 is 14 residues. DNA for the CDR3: TGTGCCAGTAAAATAGCGAGTAGCAATCAGCCCCAGCATTTT. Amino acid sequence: CASKIASSNQPQHF.

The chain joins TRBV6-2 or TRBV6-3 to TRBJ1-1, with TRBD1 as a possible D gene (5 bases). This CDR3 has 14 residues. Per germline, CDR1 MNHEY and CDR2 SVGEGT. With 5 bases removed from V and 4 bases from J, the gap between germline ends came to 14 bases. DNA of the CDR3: TGTGCCAGCAGTCATAAGGGGCGTATCACTGAAGCTTTCTTT. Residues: CASSHKGRITEAFF.

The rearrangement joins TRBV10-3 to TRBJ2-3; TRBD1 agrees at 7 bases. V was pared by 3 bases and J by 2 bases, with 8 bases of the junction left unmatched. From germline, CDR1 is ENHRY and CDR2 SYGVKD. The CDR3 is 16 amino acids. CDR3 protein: CAISDSGGRNTDTQYF. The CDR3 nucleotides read TGTGCCATCAGTGACTCAGGGGGAAGGAACACAGATACGCAGTATTTT.

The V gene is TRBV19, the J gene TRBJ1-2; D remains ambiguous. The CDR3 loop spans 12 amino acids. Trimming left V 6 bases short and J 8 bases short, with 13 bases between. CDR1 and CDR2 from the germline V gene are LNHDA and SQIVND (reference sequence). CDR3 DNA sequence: TGTGCCAGTAGCCAGCGGTCTGGAGGCTACACCTTC. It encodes CASSQRSGGYTF. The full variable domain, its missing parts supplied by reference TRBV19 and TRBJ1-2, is DGGITQSPKYLFRKEGQNVTLSCEQNLNHDAMYWYRQDPGQGLRLIYYSQIVNDFQKGDIAEGYSVSREKKESFPLTVTSAQKNPTAFYLCASSQRSGGYTFGSGTRLTVV.

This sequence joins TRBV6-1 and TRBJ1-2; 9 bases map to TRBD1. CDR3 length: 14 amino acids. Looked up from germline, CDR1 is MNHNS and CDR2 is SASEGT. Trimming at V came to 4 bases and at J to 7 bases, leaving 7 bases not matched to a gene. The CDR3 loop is CASSAPGQGFGYTF. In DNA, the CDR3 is TGTGCCAGCAGTGCGCCGGGACAGGGATTTGGCTACACCTTC.

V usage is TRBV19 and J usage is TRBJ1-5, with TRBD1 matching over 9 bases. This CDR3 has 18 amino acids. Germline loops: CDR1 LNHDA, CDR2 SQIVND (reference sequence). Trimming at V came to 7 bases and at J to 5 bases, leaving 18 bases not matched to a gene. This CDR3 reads CASIPGTGKSWWDQPQHF. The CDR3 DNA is TGTGCCAGTATACCAGGGACAGGGAAGAGTTGGTGGGATCAGCCCCAGCATTTT.

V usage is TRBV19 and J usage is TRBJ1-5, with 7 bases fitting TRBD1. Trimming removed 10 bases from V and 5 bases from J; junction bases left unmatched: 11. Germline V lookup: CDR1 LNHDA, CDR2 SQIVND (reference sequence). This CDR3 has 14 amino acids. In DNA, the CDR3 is TGTGCCACGACCCTAGGACAGGCAGATCAGCCCCAGCATTTT. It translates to CATTLGQADQPQHF.

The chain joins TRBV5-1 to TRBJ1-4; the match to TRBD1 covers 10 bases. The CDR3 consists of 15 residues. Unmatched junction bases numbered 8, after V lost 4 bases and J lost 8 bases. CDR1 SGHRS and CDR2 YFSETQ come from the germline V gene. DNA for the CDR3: TGCGCCAGCAGCGAGACGACAGGGGGCTGGGAAAAACTGTTTTTT. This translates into CASSETTGGWEKLFF.